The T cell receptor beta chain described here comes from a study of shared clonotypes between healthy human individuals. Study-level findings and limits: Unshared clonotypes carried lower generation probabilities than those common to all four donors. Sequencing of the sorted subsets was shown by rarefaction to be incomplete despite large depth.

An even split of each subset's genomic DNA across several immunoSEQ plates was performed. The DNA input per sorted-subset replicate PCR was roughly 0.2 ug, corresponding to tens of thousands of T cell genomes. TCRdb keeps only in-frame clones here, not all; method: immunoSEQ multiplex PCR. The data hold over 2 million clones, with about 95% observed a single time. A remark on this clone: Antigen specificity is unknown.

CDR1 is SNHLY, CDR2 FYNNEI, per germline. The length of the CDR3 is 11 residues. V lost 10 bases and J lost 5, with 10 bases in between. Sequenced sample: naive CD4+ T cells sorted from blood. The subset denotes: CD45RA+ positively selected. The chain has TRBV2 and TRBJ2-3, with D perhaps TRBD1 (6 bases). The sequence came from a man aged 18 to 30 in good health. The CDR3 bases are TGTGCCACTCAGGGGTTAGATACGCAGTATTTT. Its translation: CATQGLDTQYF.